This T cell receptor (beta chain) was identified in a study of Ad26.COV2.S vaccination and SARS-CoV-2 variants. Assay used: immunoSEQ multiplex PCR; TCRdb lists only in-frame clones, some missing. Counted here are approximately 400,000 clones, about 83% occurring once; the ten biggest clones make up 7% to 9.5%. Treatment defined: roughly 20 received Ad26.COV2.S at low or high dose, single or two shots; 5 received placebo; per-sample allocation not given. Sampling occurred on day 63 after the first vaccine or placebo injection. Germline V lookup: CDR1 SGHTA, CDR2 FQGNSA. This CDR3 region has 15 residues. J gave up 7 bases and V 1 base, and 3 bases lay outside the gene matches.

The specimen was peripheral blood, collected in a trial of Ad26.COV2.S vaccine versus placebo. The clonotype comes from a person between 18 and 60 years old who received the Ad26.COV2.S COVID-19 vaccine or a placebo. This chain uses TRBV7-2 with TRBJ2-1; 11 bases line up with TRBD2. CDR3 nucleotides: TGTGCCAGCAGCTTAGAACTAGCGGGAGCAAATGAGCAGTTCTTC. Residues: CASSLELAGANEQFF.